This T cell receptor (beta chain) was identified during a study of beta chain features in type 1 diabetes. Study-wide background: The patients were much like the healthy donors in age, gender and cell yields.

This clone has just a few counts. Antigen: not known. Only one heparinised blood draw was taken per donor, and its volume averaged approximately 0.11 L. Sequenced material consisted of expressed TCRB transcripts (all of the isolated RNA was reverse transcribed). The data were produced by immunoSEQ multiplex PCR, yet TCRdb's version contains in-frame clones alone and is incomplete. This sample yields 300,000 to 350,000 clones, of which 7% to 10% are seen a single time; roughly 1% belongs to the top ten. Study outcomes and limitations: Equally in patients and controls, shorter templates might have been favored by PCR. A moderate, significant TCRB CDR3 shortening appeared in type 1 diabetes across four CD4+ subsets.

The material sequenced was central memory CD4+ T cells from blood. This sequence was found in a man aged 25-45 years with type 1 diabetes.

In nucleotides, the CDR3 is TGTGCCAGCAGCTCCACACCATACTCCTACAATGAGCAGTTCTTC. It encodes CASSSTPYSYNEQFF. V and J are TRBV7-2 and TRBJ2-1; D unresolved. CDR3 size: 15 residues. V was shortened by 4 bases and J by 0 bases, with 10 bases between the two germline ends. Germline V gene lookup returns CDR1 SGHTA and CDR2 FQGNSA. Full variable domain (outside the CDR3, taken from reference TRBV7-2 and TRBJ2-1): GAGVSQSPSNKVTEKGKDVELRCDPISGHTALYWYRQSLGQGLEFLIYFQGNSAPDKSGLPSDRFSAERTGGSVSTLTIQRTQQEDSAVYLCASSSTPYSYNEQFFGPGTRLTVL.